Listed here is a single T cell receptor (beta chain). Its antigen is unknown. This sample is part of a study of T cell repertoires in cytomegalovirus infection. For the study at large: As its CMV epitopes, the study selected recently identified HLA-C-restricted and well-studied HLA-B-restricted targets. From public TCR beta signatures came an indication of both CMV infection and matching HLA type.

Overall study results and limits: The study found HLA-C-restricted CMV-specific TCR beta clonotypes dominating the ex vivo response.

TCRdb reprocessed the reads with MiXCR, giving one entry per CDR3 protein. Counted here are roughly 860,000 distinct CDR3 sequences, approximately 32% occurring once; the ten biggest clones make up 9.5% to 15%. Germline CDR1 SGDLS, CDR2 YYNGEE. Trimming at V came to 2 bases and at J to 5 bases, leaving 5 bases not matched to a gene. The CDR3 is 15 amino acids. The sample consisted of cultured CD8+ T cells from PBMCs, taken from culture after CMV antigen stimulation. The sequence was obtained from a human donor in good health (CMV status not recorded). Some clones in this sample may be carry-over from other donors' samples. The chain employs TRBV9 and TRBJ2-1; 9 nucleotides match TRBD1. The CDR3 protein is CASSVTGQGHNEQFF. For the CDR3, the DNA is TGTGCCAGCAGCGTTACGGGACAGGGTCACAATGAGCAGTTCTTC.